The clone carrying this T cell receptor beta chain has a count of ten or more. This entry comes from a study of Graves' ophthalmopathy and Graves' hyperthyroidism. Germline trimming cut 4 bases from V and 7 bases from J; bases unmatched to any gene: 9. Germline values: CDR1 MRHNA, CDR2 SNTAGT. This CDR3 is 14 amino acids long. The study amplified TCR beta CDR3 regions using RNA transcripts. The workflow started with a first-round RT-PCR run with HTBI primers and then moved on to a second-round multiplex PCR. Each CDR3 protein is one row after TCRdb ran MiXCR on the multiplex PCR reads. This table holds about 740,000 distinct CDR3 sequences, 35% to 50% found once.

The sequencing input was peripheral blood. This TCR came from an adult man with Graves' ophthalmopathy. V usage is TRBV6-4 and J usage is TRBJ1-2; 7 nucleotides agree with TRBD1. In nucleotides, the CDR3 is TGTGCCAGCAGTGTTGACAGGGATGGGCCTGGCTACACCTTC. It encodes CASSVDRDGPGYTF.